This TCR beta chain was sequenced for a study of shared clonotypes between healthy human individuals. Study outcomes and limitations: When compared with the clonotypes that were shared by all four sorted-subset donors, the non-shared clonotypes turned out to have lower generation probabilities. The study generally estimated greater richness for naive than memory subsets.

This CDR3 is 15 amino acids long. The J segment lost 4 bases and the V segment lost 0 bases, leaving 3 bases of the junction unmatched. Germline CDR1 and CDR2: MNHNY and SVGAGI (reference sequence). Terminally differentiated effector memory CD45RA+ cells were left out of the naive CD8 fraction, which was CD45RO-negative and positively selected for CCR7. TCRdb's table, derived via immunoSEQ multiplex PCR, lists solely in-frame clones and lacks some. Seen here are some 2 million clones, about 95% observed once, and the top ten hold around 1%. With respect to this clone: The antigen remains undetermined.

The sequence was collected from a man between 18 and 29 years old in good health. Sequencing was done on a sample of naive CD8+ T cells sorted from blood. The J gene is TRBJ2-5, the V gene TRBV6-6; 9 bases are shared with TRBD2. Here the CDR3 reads CASSYSSSGTETQYF. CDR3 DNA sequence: TGTGCCAGCAGTTACTCTTCTAGCGGGACAGAGACCCAGTACTTC.